This T cell receptor (beta chain) is from a study of blood T cell repertoires in COVID-19. Study background: Samples representing acute and convalescent COVID-19 were sourced from the United States, Italy and Spain.

The protocol was immunoSEQ multiplex PCR, while the TCRdb copy is restricted to in-frame clones and leaves out a portion. The repertoire holds about 23,000 clones, 85% to 95% seen once, with under 4.5% in the top ten. The clonotype was recovered from a woman between 50 and 59 years old with active COVID-19. Sequenced input: peripheral blood.

CDR3 in amino acids: CASTLGTGGGYEQYV. CDR3 DNA: TGTGCCAGCACCCTAGGGACAGGGGGCGGCTACGAGCAGTACGTC. The genes are TRBV5-5 and TRBJ2-7; the match to TRBD1 covers 12 bases. V trimming: 6 bases; J trimming: 3 bases; junction bases outside the gene matches: 7. Germline assignment: CDR1 SGHKS and CDR2 YYEKEE (reference sequence). This CDR3 contains 15 residues.